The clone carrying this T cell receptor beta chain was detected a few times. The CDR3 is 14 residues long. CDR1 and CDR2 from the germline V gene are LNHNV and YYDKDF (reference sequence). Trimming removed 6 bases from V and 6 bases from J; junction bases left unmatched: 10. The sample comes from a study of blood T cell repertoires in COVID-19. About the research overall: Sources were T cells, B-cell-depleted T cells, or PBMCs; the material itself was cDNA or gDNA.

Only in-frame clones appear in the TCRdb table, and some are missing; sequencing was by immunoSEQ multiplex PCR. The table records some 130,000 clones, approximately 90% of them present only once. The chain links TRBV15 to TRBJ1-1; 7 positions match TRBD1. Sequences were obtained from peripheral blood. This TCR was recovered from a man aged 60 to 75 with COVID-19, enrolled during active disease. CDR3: CATRSTGKGAEAFF. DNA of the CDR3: TGTGCCACCAGGTCGACAGGGAAAGGCGCTGAAGCTTTCTTT.